Below, 28 T cell receptor beta chains from the same sample are listed, as sequenced in a study of beta chain features in type 1 diabetes. Expressed TCRB transcripts were sequenced because the entire RNA isolate underwent reverse transcription. Sequencing was performed with immunoSEQ multiplex PCR; in TCRdb, only in-frame clones are kept and a portion is missing. The table has 120,000 to 150,000 clones, roughly 50% seen once. The sequencing input was Tregs from blood. The receptors were gathered from a man between 18 and 35 years old in good health.

This chain connects TRBV2 to TRBJ1-5; the D is unclear. The CDR3 is 14 amino acids. Germline V gene data show CDR1 as SNHLY and CDR2 as FYNNEI. Between the trimmed V and J ends, which lost 6 bases and 3 bases, there was a span of 12 bases. CDR3 nucleotides: TGTGCCAGCAGGGAGTTGGTTAACAATCAGCCCCAGCATTTT. This codes for CASRELVNNQPQHF.

The chain uses TRBV7-7 and TRBJ2-1; D unresolved. V lost 2 bases and J lost 9, with 11 bases in between. The CDR3 is 13 residues long. From germline, CDR1 is SSHAT and CDR2 FNYEAQ (reference sequence). The CDR3 here is CASSLSTALEQFF. The CDR3 DNA follows: TGTGCCAGCAGCTTAAGTACAGCTCTTGAGCAGTTCTTC.

This clone has more than one count but fewer than ten. The chain joins TRBV4-2 to TRBJ2-5, with TRBD2 matching over 13 bases. CDR1 and CDR2 (germline): LGHNA, YNFKEQ. The V segment lost 3 bases and the J segment 0 bases; nucleotides outside the gene matches: 1. CDR3 length equals 16 residues. The CDR3 coding sequence is TGTGCCAGCAGCCATGGACTAGCGGGGGACCAAGAGACCCAGTACTTC. Protein: CASSHGLAGDQETQYF.

V and J are TRBV27 and TRBJ2-1; 10 bases map to TRBD2. CDR3 size: 15 residues. After removal of 2 bases from V and 9 bases from J, the junction contained 7 bases not matched to a gene. Germline CDR1 is MNHEY and CDR2 is SMNVEV (reference sequence). As DNA, the CDR3 is TGTGCCAGCAGTTTACGGAAGCGGGGGGGTTCTGAGCAGTTCTTC. This sequence encodes CASSLRKRGGSEQFF.

This clone appeared a single time. The chain links TRBV18 to TRBJ1-6, with a tentative D call TRBD1 (6 bases). Germline loops: CDR1 KGHSH, CDR2 LQKENI. This CDR3 region has 15 residues. V was cut by 2 bases and J by 10 bases, with 15 bases left in between. DNA of the CDR3: TGTGCCAGCTCACCAGGGGGCAGGGGCGAATCACCCCTCCACTTT. This codes for CASSPGGRGESPLHF.

The V and J genes are TRBV15 and TRBJ1-2; D is ambiguous. The CDR3 sequence is 12 residues long. V lost 0 bases and J lost 7, with 6 bases in between. Germline V gene lookup returns CDR1 LNHNV and CDR2 YYDKDF (reference sequence). The CDR3 sequence is CATSRDRGGYTF. The CDR3 DNA reads TGTGCCACCAGCAGAGATCGGGGTGGCTACACCTTC.

The chain links TRBV5-1 to TRBJ2-7, with TRBD2 matching 15 bases. J was trimmed by 4 bases and V by 4 bases; bases with no gene match: 3. The CDR3 is 15 amino acids. Germline CDR1 SGHRS, CDR2 YFSETQ. In nucleotides, the CDR3 is TGCGCCAGCAGCAATGGGACTAGCGGGAGGTACGAGCAGTACTTC. Protein: CASSNGTSGRYEQYF.

DNA of the CDR3: TGTGCCAGCAGCGTAGAAGGGGCTGGGGAGCTGTTTTTT. Protein product: CASSVEGAGELFF. The V gene is TRBV9, the J gene TRBJ2-2; a possible D gene is TRBD1 (5 bases). The V gene lost 0 bases and the J gene lost 8 bases, with 8 bases spanning the gap. Germline CDR1 and CDR2: SGDLS and YYNGEE. The CDR3 spans 13 residues.

V usage is TRBV6-1 and J usage is TRBJ1-1; D remains unclear. The CDR3 is 14 residues long. Trimming took off 7 bases at V and 3 bases at J, with 15 bases between the two ends. The germline CDR1 and CDR2 sequences are MNHNS and SASEGT. CDR3 DNA: TGTGCCAGCACCCAAGGAGGGAGATACACTGAAGCTTTCTTT. It codes for CASTQGGRYTEAFF.

The genes are TRBV4-2 and TRBJ1-2; TRBD1 agrees at 7 bases. The V gene's germline CDR1 is LGHNA and CDR2 YNFKEQ. The V gene end was trimmed by 5 bases and the J gene end by 1 base; junction bases not matched to a gene: 4. This CDR3 comprises 14 residues. CDR3 in amino acids: CASSSGTDNYGYTF. Here the CDR3 DNA reads TGTGCCAGCAGCTCCGGGACAGATAACTATGGCTACACCTTC.

This chain connects TRBV6-5 to TRBJ1-3, with a weak D call TRBD1 (6 bases). V was cut by 2 bases and J by 7 bases, with 12 bases left in between. The germline CDR1 and CDR2 sequences are MNHEY and SVGAGI. There are 14 residues in the CDR3. The CDR3 reads CASSYGGRSNTIYF. CDR3 DNA sequence: TGTGCCAGCAGTTACGGGGGCAGGTCGAACACCATATATTTT.

The chain recombines TRBV2 with TRBJ1-6; 10 bases agree with TRBD1. Germline loops: CDR1 SNHLY, CDR2 FYNNEI. This CDR3 region has 13 residues. With V trimmed by 10 bases and J by 7 bases, 4 bases remained unmatched. CDR3 amino acids: CATRGQGNSPLHF. In DNA, the CDR3 is TGTGCCACAAGGGGACAGGGGAATTCACCCCTCCACTTT.

The DNA of the CDR3 is TGTGCCACCCTGCGACAGGGGCGGAACGAGCAGTACTTC. Its translation: CATLRQGRNEQYF. The chain joins TRBV6-5 to TRBJ2-7, with 8 bases fitting TRBD1. Germline V gene sequence: CDR1 MNHEY, CDR2 SVGAGI. Germline trimming cut 10 bases from V and 5 bases from J; bases unmatched to any gene: 10. The CDR3 extends over 13 amino acids.

The chain couples TRBV7-2 to TRBJ2-1, with D perhaps TRBD2 (5 bases). V dropped 1 base and J dropped 9 bases, with 10 bases sitting between them. Germline-derived CDR1 and CDR2 are SGHTA and FQGNSA. CDR3 length: 13 amino acids. CDR3 protein: CASSLVSRGEQFF. The DNA for the CDR3 is TGTGCCAGCAGCTTAGTCAGTCGGGGTGAGCAGTTCTTC.

This clone turned up a few times. The rearrangement links TRBV28 to TRBJ2-3, with 12 bases aligning to TRBD1. V was pared by 5 bases and J by 3 bases, with 6 bases of the junction left unmatched. The germline V gene encodes CDR1 MDHEN and CDR2 SYDVKM. The CDR3 length is 16 residues. CDR3 in amino acids: CASSPWGQGATDTQYF. CDR3 coding DNA: TGTGCCAGCAGTCCCTGGGGACAGGGGGCTACAGATACGCAGTATTTT. The variable domain in full, with the rest retrieved from reference TRBV28 and TRBJ2-3, is DVKVTQSSRYLVKRTGEKVFLECVQDMDHENMFWYRQDPGLGLRLIYFSYDVKMKEKGDIPEGYSVSREKKERFSLILESASTNQTSMYLCASSPWGQGATDTQYFGPGTRLTVL.

The V and J genes are TRBV28 and TRBJ1-5, with 8 nucleotides matching TRBD1. The germline V gene encodes CDR1 MDHEN and CDR2 SYDVKM. The CDR3 has 14 residues. The DNA for the CDR3 is TGTGCTGCAGTGGGGACAGGAGGCAATCAGCCCCAGCATTTT. Its protein product is CAAVGTGGNQPQHF.

This clone was counted only a few times. The chain recombines TRBV7-2 with TRBJ2-2; TRBD2 matches 11 bases. This CDR3 is 19 amino acids long. Trimming cost V 4 bases and J 4 bases; bases outside gene matches: 14. Germline CDR1 is SGHTA and CDR2 is FQGNSA. The CDR3 protein is CASSSTGLAGADGTGELFF. The CDR3 DNA sequence: TGTGCCAGCAGCTCCACCGGACTAGCGGGTGCTGACGGCACCGGGGAGCTGTTTTTT.

This chain connects TRBV29-1 to TRBJ1-2; 8 bases line up with TRBD1. After removal of 7 bases from V and 6 bases from J, the junction contained 7 bases not matched to a gene. Per germline, CDR1 SQVTM and CDR2 ANQGSEA. This CDR3 is built from 12 residues. The CDR3 nucleotides read TGCAGCGCAGAGACAGGGGTCGATGGCTACACCTTC. This translates into CSAETGVDGYTF. The complete variable domain, with remaining parts taken from reference TRBV29-1 and TRBJ1-2, reads SAVISQKPSRDICQRGTSLTIQCQVDSQVTMMFWYRQQPGQSLTLIATANQGSEATYESGFVIDKFPISRPNLTFSTLTVSNMSPEDSSIYLCSAETGVDGYTFGSGTRLTVV.

This clone was detected only a few times. J is TRBJ2-1 and V is TRBV5-4, with 8 bases aligning to TRBD2. J was trimmed by 4 bases and V by 0 bases; bases with no gene match: 6. This CDR3 has 16 residues. CDR1 and CDR2 (germline): SGHNT, YYREEE (reference sequence). CDR3 in amino acids: CASSLGRAGAYNEQFF. Here the CDR3 DNA reads TGTGCCAGCAGCTTGGGGAGAGCGGGGGCGTACAATGAGCAGTTCTTC.

The DNA for the CDR3 is TGTGCCAGCAGTCACAAAACGACACAACCTTACGAGCAGTACTTC. Protein sequence: CASSHKTTQPYEQYF. The J gene is TRBJ2-7, the V gene TRBV6-5, with D hard to call. This CDR3 region has 15 residues. V was trimmed by 5 bases and J by 4 bases, leaving 18 bases between them. CDR1 and CDR2 (germline): MNHEY, SVGAGI.

The V and J genes are TRBV9 and TRBJ2-3; TRBD2 aligns across 12 bases. Unmatched junction bases numbered 4, after V lost 3 bases and J lost 2 bases. CDR1 and CDR2 (germline): SGDLS, YYNGEE. The CDR3 sequence is 16 residues long. CDR3 sequence: CASSGLAGGITDTQYF. CDR3 coding DNA: TGTGCCAGCAGCGGTCTAGCGGGGGGGATCACAGATACGCAGTATTTT.

This clone came up a few times. V and J are TRBV6-1 and TRBJ2-7; D is uncertain. With 0 bases removed from V and 10 bases from J, the gap between germline ends came to 10 bases. This CDR3 is 12 amino acids long. Germline assignment: CDR1 MNHNS and CDR2 SASEGT. CDR3 in DNA: TGTGCCAGCAGTGAAGCAACGCTAAATCAGTACTTC. Amino acid sequence: CASSEATLNQYF.

Remarks on this clone: Other DNA sequences of this sample code for an identical CDR3. V is TRBV5-6 and J is TRBJ2-3, with no clear D. The CDR3 has 11 residues. Germline loops: CDR1 SGHDT, CDR2 YYEEEE. The V end was cut by 4 bases, the J end by 6 bases, with 6 bases between. CDR3 protein: CASSLRDTQYF. The CDR3 DNA reads TGTGCCAGCAGCCTCCGGGATACGCAGTATTTT.

This clone was picked up a small number of times. This sample also contains other DNA sequences that code for the same CDR3. V and J are TRBV18 and TRBJ2-5; 12 bases match TRBD2. Germline CDR1 is KGHSH and CDR2 is LQKENI. This CDR3 contains 15 residues. Losses at the gene ends were 3 bases for V and 1 base for J; bases not matched to a gene: 0. CDR3 coding DNA: TGTGCCAGCTCACCGGGACTAGCGGGCCAAGAGACCCAGTACTTC. It specifies CASSPGLAGQETQYF.

The genes are TRBV5-1 and TRBJ2-5; 8 bases align to TRBD1. The CDR3 spans 14 residues. Germline V gene data show CDR1 as SGHRS and CDR2 as YFSETQ. V lost 4 bases, J lost 5 bases, and 7 bases stayed unmatched. The CDR3 region has the DNA TGCGCCAGCAGCGTCCGGACAGGGCACGAGACCCAGTACTTC. Translated: CASSVRTGHETQYF.

The chain employs TRBV10-3 and TRBJ1-4; a possible D gene is TRBD1 (6 bases). The CDR3 is 14 residues long. V was shortened by 2 bases and J by 4 bases, with 8 bases between the two germline ends. The germline V gene has CDR1 ENHRY and CDR2 SYGVKD. The CDR3 is CAISETGFNEKLFF. CDR3 bases: TGTGCCATCAGTGAGACAGGGTTTAATGAAAAACTGTTTTTT.

This clone was counted between two and nine times. The chain carries TRBV29-1 and TRBJ2-2; 7 bases match TRBD1. V trimming: 7 bases; J trimming: 4 bases; junction bases outside the gene matches: 3. In germline, CDR1 is SQVTM, CDR2 ANQGSEA. The CDR3 is made up of 12 amino acids. CDR3 amino acids: CSAGTATGELFF. CDR3 bases: TGCAGCGCCGGGACAGCCACCGGGGAGCTGTTTTTT.

The V call is TRBV2, the J call TRBJ1-2; 8 bases line up with TRBD1. With 6 bases clipped from V and 2 bases from J, the junction kept 2 bases outside the gene matches. The germline V gene has CDR1 SNHLY and CDR2 FYNNEI. This CDR3 is 13 amino acids long. The CDR3 nucleotides read TGTGCCAGCAGGGACAGGGACAACTATGGCTACACCTTC. Residues: CASRDRDNYGYTF.